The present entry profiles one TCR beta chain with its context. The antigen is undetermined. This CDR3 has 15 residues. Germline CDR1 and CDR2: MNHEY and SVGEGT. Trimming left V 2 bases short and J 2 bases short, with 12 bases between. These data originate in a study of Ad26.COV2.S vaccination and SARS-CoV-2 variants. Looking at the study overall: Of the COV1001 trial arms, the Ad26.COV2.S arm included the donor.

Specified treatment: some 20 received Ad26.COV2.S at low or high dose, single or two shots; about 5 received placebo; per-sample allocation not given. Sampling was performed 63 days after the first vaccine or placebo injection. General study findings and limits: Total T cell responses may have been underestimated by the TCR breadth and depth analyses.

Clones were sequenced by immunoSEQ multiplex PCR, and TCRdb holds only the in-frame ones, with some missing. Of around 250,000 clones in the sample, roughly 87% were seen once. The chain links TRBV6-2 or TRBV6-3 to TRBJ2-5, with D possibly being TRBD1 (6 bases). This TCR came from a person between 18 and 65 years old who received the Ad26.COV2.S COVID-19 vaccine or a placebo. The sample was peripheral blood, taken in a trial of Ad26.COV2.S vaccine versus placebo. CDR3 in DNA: TGTGCCAGCAGTTACACCGGACAGCTTCAAGAGACCCAGTACTTC. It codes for CASSYTGQLQETQYF.